These 18 T cell receptor beta chains originate from one sample sequenced in a study of T cells after yellow fever vaccination. From the 5' RACE reads, TCRdb called clonotypes with MiXCR, one entry per CDR3 protein. Found here are about 210,000 distinct CDR3 sequences, around 6.7% of them singletons; the top ten hold 0.8% to 1.2%. Sequenced material: CD4+ T cells sorted from PBMCs, taken on the day of the yellow fever booster vaccination. These receptors all come from a young man who received the YFV17D yellow fever vaccine.

This clonotype was seen only a few times. The V call is TRBV10-3, the J call TRBJ2-7, with D unresolved. The CDR3 has 14 amino acids. Trimming cost V 3 bases and J 6 bases, with 15 bases left between them. Germline V gives CDR1 ENHRY, CDR2 SYGVKD. CDR3 loop: CAISDRGTSSEQYF. The CDR3, as DNA: TGTGCCATCAGTGACCGTGGTACCTCTAGCGAGCAGTACTTC.

The rearrangement links TRBV12-3 or TRBV12-4 to TRBJ2-5; D may be TRBD2 (6 bases). V was clipped by 8 bases and J by 4 bases, with 11 bases between them. This CDR3 comprises 12 residues. Here the CDR3 DNA reads TGTGCCAGCTCGGGCGGGATAGAGACCCAGTACTTC. It codes for CASSGGIETQYF.

This chain links TRBV20-1 with TRBJ2-1; D may be TRBD1 or TRBD2 (6 bases each). The germline V gene has CDR1 DFQATT and CDR2 SNEGSKA (reference sequence). The CDR3 is made up of 15 amino acids. Trimming took 3 bases from V and 9 from J, leaving 21 bases between them. The CDR3 nucleotides read TGCAGTGCTAGCACCGGGAGCACAGGGCTCCGTGAGCAGTTCTTC. Its protein is CSASTGSTGLREQFF.

This rearrangement joins TRBV20-1 to TRBJ2-7, with D unclear. The CDR3 length is 14 residues. V lost 6 bases to trimming and J lost 3 bases, with 18 bases between them. Germline CDR1 is DFQATT and CDR2 is SNEGSKA (reference sequence). The CDR3 loop is CSATNLGYGYEQYF. CDR3 DNA: TGCAGTGCGACGAATTTAGGGTACGGCTACGAGCAGTACTTC.

This clonotype was recorded at least ten times. The chain recombines TRBV2 with TRBJ1-5; unclear D gene. V was shortened by 5 bases and J by 4 bases, with 3 bases between the two germline ends. The CDR3 consists of 11 residues. Per germline, CDR1 SNHLY and CDR2 FYNNEI. Written as DNA, the CDR3 is TGTGCCAGCAGTCTAAATCAGCCCCAGCATTTT. This gives the protein CASSLNQPQHF.

This clonotype has a count of ten or more. The rearrangement joins TRBV7-8 to TRBJ2-3; D gene ambiguous. Per the germline V gene, CDR1 is SGHVS and CDR2 is FQNEAQ. The V end lost 5 bases, the J end lost 1 base, and 13 bases lay between the germline ends. This CDR3 is 15 amino acids long. This chain's CDR3 is CASSRGIVGTDTQYF. The CDR3 nucleotides are TGTGCCAGCAGCAGAGGTATCGTAGGCACAGATACGCAGTATTTT.

This clonotype came up a few times. J is TRBJ1-1 and V is TRBV25-1; D gene uncertain. Germline CDR1 and CDR2: MGHDK and SYGVNS. The V and J ends lost 4 bases and 0 bases respectively, with 9 bases between them. This CDR3 is built from 14 residues. The CDR3 loop is CASSGATMNTEAFF. The CDR3 DNA reads as TGTGCCAGCAGTGGGGCGACTATGAACACTGAAGCTTTCTTT.

The genes are TRBV14 and TRBJ2-1; possible D gene TRBD2, 5 bases. CDR1 is SGHDN, CDR2 FVKESK, per germline. This CDR3 is built from 18 residues. The V end lost 0 bases, the J end lost 9 bases, and 24 bases lay between the germline ends. CDR3 sequence: CASSQDQFWTPRRSEQFF. The CDR3 DNA follows: TGTGCCAGCAGCCAAGATCAGTTCTGGACCCCTCGGAGGAGTGAGCAGTTCTTC.

The chain has TRBV12-3 or TRBV12-4 and TRBJ1-5, with D maybe TRBD1 (6 bases). This CDR3 spans 13 amino acids. V was pared by 8 bases and J by 6 bases, with 14 bases between. DNA for the CDR3: TGTGCCAGCTGCCAGAGGGGGACTCAGCCCCAGCATTTT. It translates to CASCQRGTQPQHF.

The table lists this clonotype with many counts. J is TRBJ2-1 and V is TRBV12-3 or TRBV12-4; 7 bases agree with TRBD2. V was pared by 0 bases and J by 8 bases, with 7 bases of the junction left unmatched. The CDR3 is 15 residues long. The chain's CDR3 is CASSLAAGRSDEQFF. The CDR3 region has the DNA TGTGCCAGCAGTTTAGCAGCGGGGAGAAGTGATGAGCAGTTCTTC.

The rearrangement uses TRBV6-1 and TRBJ2-5; 10 nucleotides line up with TRBD2. CDR3 length: 17 amino acids. Germline assignment: CDR1 MNHNS and CDR2 SASEGT. With V trimmed by 6 bases and J by 2 bases, 12 bases remained unmatched. CDR3 DNA: TGTGCCAGCAGCCCCGGGACTAGCGCGAGGAGGCAAGAGACCCAGTACTTC. Translated: CASSPGTSARRQETQYF.

This clonotype was recorded a few times. The J gene is TRBJ2-7, the V gene TRBV30; 8 bases line up with TRBD1. Unmatched junction bases numbered 1, after V lost 5 bases and J lost 1 base. The CDR3 is made up of 12 amino acids. From germline, CDR1 is GTSNPN and CDR2 SVGIG (reference sequence). The CDR3 spells CAWGTGSYEQYF. For the CDR3, the DNA is TGTGCCTGGGGGACAGGATCCTACGAGCAGTACTTC.

V is TRBV12-3 or TRBV12-4 and J is TRBJ2-2; tentative D call: TRBD2 (5 bases). Trimming took 5 bases from V and 1 from J, leaving 20 bases between them. This CDR3 region has 18 residues. CDR3 loop: CASSPPEVVARNTGELFF. In DNA, the CDR3 is TGTGCCAGCAGTCCCCCTGAGGTGGTAGCGCGGAACACCGGGGAGCTGTTTTTT.

The chain employs TRBV7-9 and TRBJ1-6, with D uncertain. This CDR3 has 12 amino acids. The ends were cut back, 2 bases at V and 9 bases at J, with 5 bases in the middle. The germline V gene has CDR1 SEHNR and CDR2 FQNEAQ (reference sequence). Here the CDR3 reads CASSLMGSPLHF. The CDR3 DNA reads as TGTGCCAGCAGCTTAATGGGTTCACCCCTCCACTTT. Full variable domain (outside the CDR3, taken from reference TRBV7-9 and TRBJ1-6): DTGVSQNPRHKITKRGQNVTFRCDPISEHNRLYWYRQTLGQGPEFLTYFQNEAQLEKSRLLSDRFSAERPKGSFSTLEIQRTEQGDSAMYLCASSLMGSPLHFGNGTRLTVT.

This clonotype was counted only a few times. The chain combines TRBV10-3 with TRBJ2-6; possibly TRBD1 for D (5 bases). The CDR3 loop spans 15 amino acids. The V gene's germline CDR1 is ENHRY and CDR2 SYGVKD. Trimming removed 2 bases at V and 0 bases at J, with 5 bases between. The CDR3 sequence is CAISEDSSGANVLTF. CDR3 sequence (DNA): TGTGCCATCAGTGAGGACAGCTCTGGGGCCAACGTCCTGACTTTC.

In this sample, this clonotype turned up a few times. The chain employs TRBV7-2 and TRBJ2-5; D may match TRBD1 or TRBD2 (7 bases each). CDR1 is SGHTA, CDR2 FQGNSA, per germline. This CDR3 comprises 17 residues. V dropped 0 bases and J dropped 5 bases, with 19 bases sitting between them. CDR3 bases: TGTGCCAGCAGCTTAGCGGGAGGGGGCACGCCGTGGGAGACCCAGTACTTC. This codes for CASSLAGGGTPWETQYF.

This clonotype was seen more than once but under ten times. The chain joins TRBV5-4 to TRBJ2-1, with 8 bases aligning to TRBD2. CDR1 and CDR2 (germline): SGHNT, YYREEE (reference sequence). The CDR3 is 13 residues long. The V gene end was trimmed by 6 bases and the J gene end by 6 bases; junction bases not matched to a gene: 5. CDR3 sequence: CASKPGGLNEQFF. In DNA form, the CDR3 reads TGTGCCAGCAAGCCGGGAGGGCTCAATGAGCAGTTCTTC. Combining the CDR3 with reference TRBV5-4 and TRBJ2-1 gives the whole variable domain ETGVTQSPTHLIKTRGQQVTLRCSSQSGHNTVSWYQQALGQGPQFIFQYYREEENGRGNFPPRFSGLQFPNYSSELNVNALELDDSALYLCASKPGGLNEQFFGPGTRLTVL.

This clonotype turned up a few times. The rearrangement uses TRBV20-1 and TRBJ2-7; either TRBD1 or TRBD2 may fit D (6 bases each). Per the germline V gene, CDR1 is DFQATT and CDR2 is SNEGSKA (reference sequence). This CDR3 is 15 amino acids long. V lost 6 bases and J lost 6, with 24 bases in between. CDR3 residues: CSAGATGEISLEQYF. DNA of the CDR3: TGCAGTGCGGGGGCGACGGGGGAAATTTCGCTCGAGCAGTACTTC.